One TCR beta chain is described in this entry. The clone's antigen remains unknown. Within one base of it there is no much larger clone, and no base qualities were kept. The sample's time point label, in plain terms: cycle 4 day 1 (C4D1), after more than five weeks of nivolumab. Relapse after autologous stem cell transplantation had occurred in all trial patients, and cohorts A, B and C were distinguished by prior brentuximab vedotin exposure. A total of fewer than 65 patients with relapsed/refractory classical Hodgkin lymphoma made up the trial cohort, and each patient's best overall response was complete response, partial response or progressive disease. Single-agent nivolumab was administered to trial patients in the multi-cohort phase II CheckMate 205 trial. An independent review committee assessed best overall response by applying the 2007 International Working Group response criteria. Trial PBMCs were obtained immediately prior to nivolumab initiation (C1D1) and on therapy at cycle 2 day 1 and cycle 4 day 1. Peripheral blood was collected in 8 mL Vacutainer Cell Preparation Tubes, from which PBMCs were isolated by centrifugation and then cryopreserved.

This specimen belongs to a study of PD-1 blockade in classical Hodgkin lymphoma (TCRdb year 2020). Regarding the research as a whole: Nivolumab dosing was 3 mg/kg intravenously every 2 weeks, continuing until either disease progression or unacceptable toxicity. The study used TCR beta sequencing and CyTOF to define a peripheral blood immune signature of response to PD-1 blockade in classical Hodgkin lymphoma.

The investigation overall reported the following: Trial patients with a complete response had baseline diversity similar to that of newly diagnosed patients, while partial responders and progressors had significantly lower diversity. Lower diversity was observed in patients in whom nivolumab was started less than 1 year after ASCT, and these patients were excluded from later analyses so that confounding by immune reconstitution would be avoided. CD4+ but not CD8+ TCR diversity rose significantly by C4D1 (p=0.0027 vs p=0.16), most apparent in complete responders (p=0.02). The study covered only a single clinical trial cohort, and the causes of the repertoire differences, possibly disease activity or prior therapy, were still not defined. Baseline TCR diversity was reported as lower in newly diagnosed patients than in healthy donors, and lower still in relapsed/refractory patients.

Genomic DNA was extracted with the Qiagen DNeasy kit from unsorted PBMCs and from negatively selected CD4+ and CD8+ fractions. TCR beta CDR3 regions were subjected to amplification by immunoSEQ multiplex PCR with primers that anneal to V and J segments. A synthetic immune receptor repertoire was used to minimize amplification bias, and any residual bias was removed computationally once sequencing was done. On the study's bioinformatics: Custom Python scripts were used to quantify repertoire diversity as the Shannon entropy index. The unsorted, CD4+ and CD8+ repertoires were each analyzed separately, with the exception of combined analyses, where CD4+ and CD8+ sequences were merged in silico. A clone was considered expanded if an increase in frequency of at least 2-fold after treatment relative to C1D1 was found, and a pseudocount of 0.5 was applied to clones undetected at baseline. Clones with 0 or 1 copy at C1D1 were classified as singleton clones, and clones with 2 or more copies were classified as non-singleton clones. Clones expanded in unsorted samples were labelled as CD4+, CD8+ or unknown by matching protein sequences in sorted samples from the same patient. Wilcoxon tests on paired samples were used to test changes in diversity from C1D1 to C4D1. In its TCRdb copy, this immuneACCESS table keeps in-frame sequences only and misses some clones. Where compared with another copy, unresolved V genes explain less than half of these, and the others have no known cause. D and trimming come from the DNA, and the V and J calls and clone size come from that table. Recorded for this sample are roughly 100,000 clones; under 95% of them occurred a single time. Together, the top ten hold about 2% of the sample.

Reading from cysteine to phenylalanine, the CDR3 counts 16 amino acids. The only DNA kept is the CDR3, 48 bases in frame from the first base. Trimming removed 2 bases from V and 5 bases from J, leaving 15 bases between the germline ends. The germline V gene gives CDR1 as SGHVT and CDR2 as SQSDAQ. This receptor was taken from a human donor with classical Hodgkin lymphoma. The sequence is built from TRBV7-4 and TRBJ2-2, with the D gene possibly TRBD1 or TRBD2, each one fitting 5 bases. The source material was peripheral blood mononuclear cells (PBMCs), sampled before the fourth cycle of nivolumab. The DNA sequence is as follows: TGTGCCAGCAGCTTACGGGGCAGGGAAGCGACCGGGGAGCTGTTTTTT. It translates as CASSLRGREATGELFF.